A selection of T cell receptor beta chains follows, all from one sample in a study of T-cell memory formation after mild COVID-19. TCRdb independently ran MiXCR on the 5' RACE reads; one entry per CDR3 protein. The sample lists a few hundred thousand distinct CDR3 sequences; about 17% were seen once. The material sequenced was PBMCs or a T cell subset sorted from them (not recorded which). These TCRs come from a man between 18 and 29 years old who had mild COVID-19 (a few samples of this study predate the infection). Cell type and time point are not known. CDR3s include the opening cysteine and the closing phenylalanine or tryptophan. A D gene is named only where the DNA matches it firmly. The size of a clone is reported for some rows only, either as once, few or many, or as a class for expanded clones.

j_gene: TRBJ2-3
abundance: many
len: 14
v_gene: TRBV11-2
d_gene: .
CDR3aa: CASSSPRGRGTQYF
CDR3nt: TGTGCCAGCAGCTCACCCCGCGGCCGGGGTACGCAGTATTTT

j_gene: TRBJ1-2
abundance: .
len: 13
v_gene: TRBV20-1
d_gene: .
CDR3aa: CSANRGRDYGYTF
CDR3nt: TGCAGTGCAAACCGGGGCCGTGACTATGGCTACACCTTC

j_gene: TRBJ1-3
abundance: few
len: 12
v_gene: TRBV6-6
d_gene: .
CDR3aa: CASSYLADTIYF
CDR3nt: TGTGCCAGCAGTTACTTAGCCGACACCATATATTTT

j_gene: TRBJ1-1
abundance: few
len: 15
v_gene: TRBV6-2/TRBV6-3
d_gene: TRBD1
CDR3aa: CASSPGQGFVAEAFF
CDR3nt: TGTGCCAGCAGTCCGGGACAGGGGTTCGTTGCTGAAGCTTTCTTT

j_gene: TRBJ2-1
abundance: .
len: 16
v_gene: TRBV12-3/TRBV12-4
d_gene: .
CDR3aa: CASSLQASYGYNEQFF
CDR3nt: TGTGCCAGCAGTTTACAAGCCAGCTATGGATACAATGAGCAGTTCTTC

j_gene: TRBJ1-1
abundance: .
len: 13
v_gene: TRBV2
d_gene: TRBD1
CDR3aa: CASSLRQGNTEAF
CDR3nt: TGTGCCAGCAGTCTCAGACAGGGAAACACTGAAGCTTTT

j_gene: TRBJ2-4
abundance: many
len: 13
v_gene: TRBV7-2
d_gene: .
CDR3aa: CASSLNAENIQYF
CDR3nt: TGTGCCAGCAGCTTAAATGCGGAAAACATTCAGTACTTC

j_gene: TRBJ2-1
abundance: few
len: 14
v_gene: TRBV7-2
d_gene: .
CDR3aa: CASSLGHSDNEQFF
CDR3nt: TGTGCCAGCAGCTTGGGCCATTCCGACAATGAGCAGTTCTTC

j_gene: TRBJ2-1
abundance: .
len: 16
v_gene: TRBV20-1
d_gene: .
CDR3aa: CSAADWTVGTYNEQFF
CDR3nt: TGCAGTGCGGCCGATTGGACAGTGGGTACCTACAATGAGCAGTTCTTC

j_gene: TRBJ2-3
abundance: few
len: 15
v_gene: TRBV7-2
d_gene: .
CDR3aa: CASYRRGGRTDTQYF
CDR3nt: TGTGCCAGTTATAGGAGGGGGGGCCGCACAGATACGCAGTATTTT

j_gene: TRBJ2-1
abundance: many
len: 17
v_gene: TRBV7-2
d_gene: TRBD1
CDR3aa: CASSSARQGMSYNEQFF
CDR3nt: TGTGCCAGCAGCTCCGCAAGACAGGGGATGTCCTACAATGAGCAGTTCTTC

j_gene: TRBJ2-6
abundance: few
len: 17
v_gene: TRBV13
d_gene: TRBD1
CDR3aa: CASSTWTGGVGANVLTF
CDR3nt: TGTGCCAGCAGCACCTGGACAGGGGGAGTTGGGGCCAACGTCCTGACTTTC

j_gene: TRBJ2-1
abundance: .
len: 15
v_gene: TRBV7-3
d_gene: TRBD2
CDR3aa: CASSLERGAYNEQFF
CDR3nt: TGTGCCAGCAGCTTGGAGCGGGGGGCCTACAATGAGCAGTTCTTC

j_gene: TRBJ1-1
abundance: few
len: 15
v_gene: TRBV27
d_gene: .
CDR3aa: CASSPGQLMNTEAFF
CDR3nt: TGTGCCAGCAGTCCCGGGCAGCTCATGAACACTGAAGCTTTCTTT

j_gene: TRBJ2-1
abundance: .
len: 13
v_gene: TRBV20-1
d_gene: .
CDR3aa: CSARAEADNEQFF
CDR3nt: TGCAGTGCTAGAGCGGAGGCCGACAATGAGCAGTTCTTC

j_gene: TRBJ2-5
abundance: many
len: 16
v_gene: TRBV4-2
d_gene: TRBD2
CDR3aa: CASSHLAGGAQETQYF
CDR3nt: TGTGCCAGCAGCCACCTAGCGGGGGGAGCCCAAGAGACCCAGTACTTC

j_gene: TRBJ2-5
abundance: .
len: 15
v_gene: TRBV18
d_gene: .
CDR3aa: CASSLKGLAKETQYF
CDR3nt: TGTGCCAGCTCACTAAAGGGGCTAGCGAAAGAGACCCAGTACTTC

j_gene: TRBJ1-2
abundance: .
len: 12
v_gene: TRBV20-1
d_gene: TRBD1
CDR3aa: CSVVTGPYGYTF
CDR3nt: TGCAGTGTCGTGACAGGGCCATATGGCTACACCTTC

j_gene: TRBJ2-5
abundance: .
len: 15
v_gene: TRBV5-1
d_gene: TRBD2
CDR3aa: CASSYQRGLRETQYF
CDR3nt: TGCGCCAGCAGCTACCAGCGGGGGCTGAGAGAGACCCAGTACTTC

j_gene: TRBJ2-5
abundance: .
len: 16
v_gene: TRBV12-3/TRBV12-4
d_gene: .
CDR3aa: CASRGDQGQVLETQYF
CDR3nt: TGTGCCAGCAGAGGCGACCAGGGGCAAGTGTTAGAGACCCAGTACTTC

j_gene: TRBJ2-1
abundance: .
len: 20
v_gene: TRBV7-9
d_gene: TRBD2
CDR3aa: CASNNRAGTSGGLDYNEQFF
CDR3nt: TGTGCCAGCAACAACAGAGCCGGGACTAGCGGGGGCCTGGACTACAATGAGCAGTTCTTC

j_gene: TRBJ2-1
abundance: .
len: 14
v_gene: TRBV9
d_gene: TRBD2
CDR3aa: CASERGGPSSEQFF
CDR3nt: TGTGCGAGCGAGCGGGGGGGCCCGAGTAGTGAGCAGTTCTTC

j_gene: TRBJ1-2
abundance: .
len: 11
v_gene: TRBV6-2/TRBV6-3
d_gene: .
CDR3aa: CASSYGAGYTF
CDR3nt: TGTGCCAGCAGTTATGGGGCTGGCTACACCTTC

j_gene: TRBJ1-2
abundance: many
len: 12
v_gene: TRBV6-1
d_gene: .
CDR3aa: CASSARTYGYTF
CDR3nt: TGTGCCAGCAGTGCCAGGACCTATGGCTACACCTTC

j_gene: TRBJ2-3
abundance: few
len: 15
v_gene: TRBV12-3/TRBV12-4
d_gene: TRBD2
CDR3aa: CASTNSGGPGDTQYF
CDR3nt: TGTGCCAGCACCAATAGCGGGGGCCCGGGAGATACGCAGTATTTT

j_gene: TRBJ1-5
abundance: .
len: 17
v_gene: TRBV10-1
d_gene: TRBD1
CDR3aa: CASSESDRVRLGQPQHF
CDR3nt: TGCGCCAGCAGTGAGTCCGACAGGGTGCGGCTTGGTCAGCCCCAGCATTTT